Sequencing of this T cell receptor (beta chain) was carried out in a study of identifying expanded T cells in peripheral blood (dated by TCRdb to between 2018 and 2021). About the investigation overall: Technical replicates were generated by sequencing separate aliquots of the same genomic DNA pool, and four replicates were compared pairwise.

The germline V gene yields MNHEY for CDR1 and SVGAGI for CDR2. The CDR3 covers 13 residues, taking in both the cysteine and the phenylalanine. CDR3 DNA is the only sequence kept; it has 39 bases, read in frame from the first base. V sheds 5 bases and J sheds 3 bases, leaving 10 bases between their ends. What the research found in general, with its limitations: Both the number of clones called differentially abundant and the false-positive rate were significantly reduced by the beta-binomial model across all healthy-donor time intervals. Variance in clone template counts between approximately two-week samples significantly increased with total template count across all healthy donors. The authors expected biological variance in healthy repertoires might increase further over much longer intervals such as months to years. The binomial model flagged approximately 1.2 differentially abundant clones between technical replicates but 15 to 17 over approximately 2 weeks and 18 to 20 over four weeks.

Note on this clone: Its antigen is unknown. Per-nucleotide qualities are absent, and no much larger clonotype sits a single base away.

No immune events, such as infections, were documented for the healthy donors during the collection period. Healthy-donor blood repertoires served as a training cohort to calibrate time-dependent variance in a beta-binomial model of T-cell clone differential abundance. The training cohort was composed of around ten healthy donors, 3 female and 7 male. An age range of roughly 25 to 65 years, with an average of roughly 40 years, was recorded for the donors. Whole blood from each healthy donor was obtained from a commercial supplier and was collected at three time points about 15 days apart. Genomic DNA was extracted from unsorted whole blood for immunosequencing. The immunoSEQ Assay, which uses bias-controlled multiplex PCR amplification of genomic DNA, was used to profile TCRbeta CDR3 regions. Turning to the authors' computational methods: To quantify the absolute abundance of each unique TCRbeta CDR3 region, the sequences were collapsed and filtered. Two models were used to test differential abundance: a binomial model (Fisher-equivalent) and a beta-binomial model that adds time-dependent variance fitted from healthy donors. Any clone with fewer than 5 combined templates was excluded, and a clone was called differentially abundant if its Benjamini-Hochberg FDR was below 0.01. Beta-binomial variance was modeled as a function of total template count across the two samples using the form v = (b*log(k)+a)^2. TCRdb provides this immuneACCESS table in a form limited to in-frame rearrangements. Some clones are lacking; in checked studies, under half of them reflect an unresolved V gene, and why the rest are absent is not known. V, J and clone size were drawn from that table, and D and trimming were deduced from the DNA. For this sample there are some 81,000 clones; about four fifths appear just once. The top ten hold roughly 18% of the sample.

Sample: blood. This chain joins TRBV6-5 to TRBJ1-2, with no D gene named confidently. The receptor was derived from a person aged 18 to 70 in good health. CDR3 reads: CASSKQTDYGYTF. The nucleotide sequence is TGTGCCAGCAGTAAACAGACGGACTATGGCTACACCTTC.